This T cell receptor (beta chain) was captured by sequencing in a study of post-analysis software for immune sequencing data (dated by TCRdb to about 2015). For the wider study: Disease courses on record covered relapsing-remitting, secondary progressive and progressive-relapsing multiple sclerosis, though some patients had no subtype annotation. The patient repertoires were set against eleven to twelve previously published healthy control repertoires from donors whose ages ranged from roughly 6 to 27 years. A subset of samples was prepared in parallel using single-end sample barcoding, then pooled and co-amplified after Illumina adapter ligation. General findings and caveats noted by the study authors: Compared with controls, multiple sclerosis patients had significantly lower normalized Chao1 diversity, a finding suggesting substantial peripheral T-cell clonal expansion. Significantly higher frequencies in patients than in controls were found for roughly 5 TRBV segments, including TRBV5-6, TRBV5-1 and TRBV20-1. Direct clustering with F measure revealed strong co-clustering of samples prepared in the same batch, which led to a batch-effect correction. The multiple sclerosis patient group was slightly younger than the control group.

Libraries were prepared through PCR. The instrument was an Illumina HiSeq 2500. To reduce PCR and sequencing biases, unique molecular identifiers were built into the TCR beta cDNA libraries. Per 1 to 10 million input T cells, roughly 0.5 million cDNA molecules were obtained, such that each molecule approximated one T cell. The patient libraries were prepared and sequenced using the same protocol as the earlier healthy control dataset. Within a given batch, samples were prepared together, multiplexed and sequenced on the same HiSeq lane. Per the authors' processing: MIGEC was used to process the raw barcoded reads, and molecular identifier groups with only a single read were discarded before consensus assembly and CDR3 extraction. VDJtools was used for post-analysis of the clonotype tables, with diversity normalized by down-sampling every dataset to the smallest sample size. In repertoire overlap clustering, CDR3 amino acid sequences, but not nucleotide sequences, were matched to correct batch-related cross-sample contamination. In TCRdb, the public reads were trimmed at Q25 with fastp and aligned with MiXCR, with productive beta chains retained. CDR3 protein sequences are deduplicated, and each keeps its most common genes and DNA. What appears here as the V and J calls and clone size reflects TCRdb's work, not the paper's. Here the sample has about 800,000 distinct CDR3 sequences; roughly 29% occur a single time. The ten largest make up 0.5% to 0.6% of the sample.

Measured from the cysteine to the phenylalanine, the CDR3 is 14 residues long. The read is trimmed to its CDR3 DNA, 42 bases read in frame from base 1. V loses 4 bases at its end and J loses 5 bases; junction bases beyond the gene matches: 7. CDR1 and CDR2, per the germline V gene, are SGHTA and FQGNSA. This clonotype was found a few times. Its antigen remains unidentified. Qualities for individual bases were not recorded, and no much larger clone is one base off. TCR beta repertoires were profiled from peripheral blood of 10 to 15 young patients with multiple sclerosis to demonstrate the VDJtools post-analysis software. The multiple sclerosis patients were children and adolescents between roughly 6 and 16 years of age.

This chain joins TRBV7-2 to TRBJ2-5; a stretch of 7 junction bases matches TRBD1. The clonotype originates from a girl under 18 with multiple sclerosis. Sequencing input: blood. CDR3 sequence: CASSSQGYGETQYF. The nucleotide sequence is TGTGCCAGCAGCTCACAGGGGTACGGGGAGACCCAGTACTTC.